A selection of T cell receptor beta chains follows, all from one sample in a study of T cell repertoires in aging, cancer and after chemotherapy. Each CDR3 protein gets one entry after TCRdb re-called the multiplex PCR reads with MiXCR. The sample has about 13,000 distinct CDR3 sequences, 25% to 30% seen once; the top ten hold approximately 9%. The sample comprised blood. The receptor source for this set is a human donor with a blood cancer. CDR3s include the opening cysteine and the closing phenylalanine or tryptophan. D genes are given only for firm matches. The size entry is marked missing in some rows and otherwise reads once, few, many or a size class.

j_gene: TRBJ1-6
abundance: medium-sized
d_gene: TRBD1
v_gene: TRBV19
CDR3nt: TGTGCCAGTACTAACAACGGACAGGATCCCTATAATTCACCCCTCCACTTT
CDR3aa: CASTNNGQDPYNSPLHF

j_gene: TRBJ1-1
abundance: -
d_gene: -
v_gene: TRBV6-6
CDR3nt: TGTGCCAGCAGTTACTACGCAGGAGAAGCTTTCTTT
CDR3aa: CASSYYAGEAFF

j_gene: TRBJ2-3
abundance: few
d_gene: -
v_gene: TRBV5-8
CDR3nt: TGTGCCAGCAGCTTGGCCGAGGGATATGCTACGCAGTATTTT
CDR3aa: CASSLAEGYATQYF

j_gene: TRBJ2-2
abundance: -
d_gene: -
v_gene: TRBV6-2/TRBV6-3
CDR3nt: TGTGCCAGCAGTGAGCCTACTGATACCGGGGAGCTGTTTTTT
CDR3aa: CASSEPTDTGELFF

j_gene: TRBJ1-6
abundance: -
d_gene: TRBD1
v_gene: TRBV15
CDR3nt: TGTGCCACCAGCAGGGGGGTTCGGACAGGCTATAATTCACCCCTCCACTTT
CDR3aa: CATSRGVRTGYNSPLHF

j_gene: TRBJ1-1
abundance: -
d_gene: -
v_gene: TRBV6-5
CDR3nt: TGTGCCAGCAATGAAGAGGGGATCACTGAAGCTTTCTTT
CDR3aa: CASNEEGITEAFF

j_gene: TRBJ2-1
abundance: medium-sized
d_gene: -
v_gene: TRBV12-3/TRBV12-4
CDR3nt: TGTGCCAGCGCGGCCAGCTATTTCCTAAGCTCCTACAATGAGCAGTTCTTC
CDR3aa: CASAASYFLSSYNEQFF

j_gene: TRBJ2-7
abundance: -
d_gene: -
v_gene: TRBV20-1
CDR3nt: TGCAGTGCTAGGAATCGACAGGCCCCCTACGAGCAGTACTTC
CDR3aa: CSARNRQAPYEQYF

j_gene: TRBJ1-5
abundance: medium-sized
d_gene: -
v_gene: TRBV27
CDR3nt: TGTGCCAGCAGCCGCGGCGGGCCCCAGCATTTT
CDR3aa: CASSRGGPQHF

j_gene: TRBJ1-4
abundance: medium-sized
d_gene: -
v_gene: TRBV5-5
CDR3nt: TGTGCCAGCAGCTTGGGCGACCCGAAGGAGGAAAAACTGTTTTTT
CDR3aa: CASSLGDPKEEKLFF

j_gene: TRBJ1-6
abundance: medium-sized
d_gene: -
v_gene: TRBV6-5
CDR3nt: TGTGCCAGCAGACTCCGGGACGGATATAATTCACCCCTCCACTTT
CDR3aa: CASRLRDGYNSPLHF

j_gene: TRBJ2-1
abundance: few
d_gene: -
v_gene: TRBV10-3
CDR3nt: TGTGCCATCAGTGAGAATTACAATGAGCAGTTCTTC
CDR3aa: CAISENYNEQFF

j_gene: TRBJ2-3
abundance: medium-sized
d_gene: TRBD2
v_gene: TRBV19
CDR3nt: TGTGCCACCACTAGCGGCCCTAGCACAGATACGCAGTATTTT
CDR3aa: CATTSGPSTDTQYF

j_gene: TRBJ2-5
abundance: few
d_gene: TRBD2
v_gene: TRBV24-1
CDR3nt: TGTGCCACCAGTGATCTCCAAGGGACTAGCGGGAGTCGAGAGACCCAGTACTTC
CDR3aa: CATSDLQGTSGSRETQYF

j_gene: TRBJ2-5
abundance: few
d_gene: -
v_gene: TRBV5-1
CDR3nt: TGCGCCAGCAGCTCCGGACGAGTATCGGAGACCCAGTACTTC
CDR3aa: CASSSGRVSETQYF

j_gene: TRBJ1-2
abundance: few
d_gene: -
v_gene: TRBV5-4
CDR3nt: TGTGCCAGCAGCTCACAAAAACTATACACCCTAGTCGGCTACACCTTC
CDR3aa: CASSSQKLYTLVGYTF

j_gene: TRBJ2-3
abundance: few
d_gene: -
v_gene: TRBV7-2
CDR3nt: TGTGCCAGCAGCTTAAGGGTGGGGGTCCTAGATACGCAGTATTTT
CDR3aa: CASSLRVGVLDTQYF

j_gene: TRBJ2-2
abundance: -
d_gene: -
v_gene: TRBV18
CDR3nt: TGTGCCAGCTCACCACGGGTTGGGGAGCTGTTTTTT
CDR3aa: CASSPRVGELFF

j_gene: TRBJ2-5
abundance: few
d_gene: -
v_gene: TRBV5-4
CDR3nt: TGTGCCAGCACCTACGGGGTCCAAGAGACCCAGTACTTC
CDR3aa: CASTYGVQETQYF

j_gene: TRBJ2-3
abundance: -
d_gene: TRBD1
v_gene: TRBV7-2
CDR3nt: TGTGCCAGCAGCCCCAGGACAGGGGGCGCGGCAGATACGCAGTATTTT
CDR3aa: CASSPRTGGAADTQYF

j_gene: TRBJ2-3
abundance: -
d_gene: TRBD2
v_gene: TRBV5-6
CDR3nt: TGTGCCAGCAGCTTGTCGTTACTAGCGGGGGGGCTTACGCAGTATTTT
CDR3aa: CASSLSLLAGGLTQYF

j_gene: TRBJ2-7
abundance: few
d_gene: TRBD1
v_gene: TRBV18
CDR3nt: TGTGCCAGCTCACCGACCCCGGGACAGGGTATCTACGAGCAGTACTTC
CDR3aa: CASSPTPGQGIYEQYF

j_gene: TRBJ2-1
abundance: medium-sized
d_gene: -
v_gene: TRBV27
CDR3nt: TGTGCCAGCAGTTTCGAGCGGGCCATCAATGAGCAGTTCTTC
CDR3aa: CASSFERAINEQFF